The TCR beta chain described here comes from a study of Ad26.COV2.S vaccination and SARS-CoV-2 variants. Study outcomes and limitations: Responses of T cells in total may have been underestimated by the TCR breadth and depth analyses. While placebo recipients had lower spike-specific TCR breadth, vaccine recipients had more. It was reported that spike-specific CD8+ and CD4+ T cell responses were substantially broad after vaccination.

Clones were read by immunoSEQ multiplex PCR, and TCRdb kept only the in-frame ones, dropping some. The sample comprises about 350,000 clones, roughly 90% of which are singletons, and around a tenth rests with the top ten. Turning to this clone: Antigen unknown.

The V gene's germline CDR1 is SGHVS and CDR2 FQNEAQ. V trimming: 3 bases; J trimming: 0 bases; junction bases outside the gene matches: 7. The CDR3 covers 18 residues. Treatment meaning: about 20 received Ad26.COV2.S at low or high dose, single or two shots; about 5 received placebo; per-sample allocation not given. Vaccine and placebo recipients were sampled on day 63 after the first injection. Boston hosted the donor, who was an adult aged 18-55 years. The origin of this receptor is a person aged 18 to 59 who received the Ad26.COV2.S COVID-19 vaccine or a placebo. Sequencing used peripheral blood, obtained in a trial of Ad26.COV2.S vaccine versus placebo. This chain links TRBV7-8 with TRBJ2-6, with TRBD1 identical over 8 bases. The CDR3 DNA reads TGTGCCAGCAGCTTTATCCGGGACAGGACCTCTGGGGCCAACGTCCTGACTTTC. It yields the protein CASSFIRDRTSGANVLTF.